One and the same sample provided the 9 T cell receptor beta chains below, sequenced in a study of cytomegalovirus exposure and HLA in healthy donors (dated by TCRdb to 2015 to 2018). Preparation of the library involved the immunoSEQ multiplex PCR assay. For the multiplex PCR, a mixture combining 60 forward primers for TCR Vbeta segments and 13 reverse primers for TCR Jbeta segments was used. TCRdb stores this immuneACCESS table with in-frame sequences only. Part of the clones is absent; in the studies checked, under half of the shortfall reflects unresolved V genes, and no reason is known for the rest. The sample table records 130,000 or so clones; approximately 84% of these occur just once. Clones ranked in the top ten supply roughly 1.5% of the sample. Material: PBMCs. The receptors were gathered from a woman under 30 in good health and CMV-seronegative.

The chain links TRBV15 to TRBJ1-4; D gene unclear. Per germline, CDR1 LNHNV and CDR2 YYDKDF (reference sequence). The length of the CDR3 is 15 residues. The V and J ends lost 1 base and 4 bases respectively, with 10 bases between them. This CDR3 is CATSRAPYGNEKLFF. CDR3 coding DNA: TGTGCCACCAGCAGAGCTCCCTACGGTAATGAAAAACTGTTTTTT.

The chain couples TRBV19 to TRBJ2-2; 9 positions agree with TRBD1. CDR1 LNHDA and CDR2 SQIVND come from the germline V gene (reference sequence). The CDR3 totals 15 residues. With 3 bases clipped from V and 4 bases from J, the junction kept 3 bases outside the gene matches. The CDR3 is CASSIGDRVTGELFF. The CDR3 DNA is TGTGCCAGTAGTATTGGGGACAGGGTCACCGGGGAGCTGTTTTTT.

This clone showed up just once. The chain uses TRBV5-1 and TRBJ1-1; D possibly corresponds to TRBD1 (5 bases). The CDR3 is 13 amino acids. V was pared by 5 bases and J by 0 bases, with 8 bases between. Germline loops: CDR1 SGHRS, CDR2 YFSETQ. The CDR3 here is CASRGELNTEAFF. The CDR3 DNA reads TGCGCCAGCAGAGGGGAACTGAACACTGAAGCTTTCTTT.

A few counts support this clone. The V gene is TRBV4-1, the J gene TRBJ1-3; 9 bases are shared with TRBD1. Germline loops: CDR1 MGHRA, CDR2 YSYEKL. Trimming removed 5 bases from V and 3 bases from J; junction bases left unmatched: 20. The CDR3 has 20 residues. CDR3 nucleotides: TGCGCCAGCAGCGCCCGAGTACTTTGGGGACAGGGTAAAGATGGAAACACCATATATTTT. Translating it yields CASSARVLWGQGKDGNTIYF.

The chain uses TRBV7-6 and TRBJ2-7; maybe TRBD1 (5 bases). The CDR3 is made up of 16 amino acids. Germline loops: CDR1 SGHVS, CDR2 FNYEAQ. Deletions cut 0 bases from V and 3 bases from J, with 15 bases between. The CDR3 nucleotides read TGTGCCAGCAGCTTAGCCCCTTTCGACAGAGTCTACGAGCAGTACTTC. Translation: CASSLAPFDRVYEQYF.

The chain combines TRBV29-1 with TRBJ2-5, with D possibly matching TRBD2 (6 bases). Trimming shortened V by 4 bases and J by 4 bases, and 13 bases separated the two germline ends. The CDR3 extends over 13 amino acids. The germline V gene encodes CDR1 SQVTM and CDR2 ANQGSEA. Here the CDR3 DNA reads TGCAGCGTTGCTGATGGGGGGAGAGAGACCCAGTACTTC. It is translated as CSVADGGRETQYF.

This clone was detected a few times. The CDR3 region is CASSLGVAGGFGELFF. The CDR3 coding sequence is TGCGCCAGCAGCTTGGGGGTAGCGGGAGGCTTCGGGGAGCTGTTTTTT. This chain uses TRBV5-1 with TRBJ2-2; TRBD2 matches 10 bases. V dropped 0 bases and J dropped 7; count of bases not matched to a gene: 6. CDR3 length: 16 residues. Germline V gives CDR1 SGHRS, CDR2 YFSETQ.

The genes are TRBV18 and TRBJ2-5; D gene unclear. CDR1 is KGHSH, CDR2 LQKENI, per germline. Trimming stripped 2 bases from V and 0 bases from J, with 7 bases between. CDR3 length: 14 amino acids. CDR3 nucleotides: TGTGCCAGCTCACCATCCAACAACCAAGAGACCCAGTACTTC. Translating it yields CASSPSNNQETQYF.

The chain couples TRBV25-1 to TRBJ1-4; no firm D call. V was trimmed by 8 bases and J by 2 bases, leaving 12 bases between them. The CDR3 loop spans 14 amino acids. Germline V lookup: CDR1 MGHDK, CDR2 SYGVNS. CDR3 residues: CASAERDTNEKLFF. The CDR3 DNA reads TGTGCCAGCGCGGAGAGGGATACTAATGAAAAACTGTTTTTT.